This paragraph covers one T cell receptor beta chain sequence. This clone was recorded a few times. Its antigen specificity is not known. No base-level quality is on record; no much larger clone is a single base apart. The time point tag for this specimen amounts to: baseline before oral tofacitinib. Peripheral blood and lesional scalp punch biopsies were obtained from patients with alopecia areata. PBMCs were separated by density centrifugation and stained for CD3, CD4 and CD8, after which CD4+ and CD8+ T cells were sorted on a FACSAria. This record belongs to a study of CD8+ T cells in alopecia areata (dated by TCRdb to the late 2010s). Some background on the complete study: Treated patients were enrolled in an open-label pilot trial of oral tofacitinib at 5 to 10 mg twice daily for moderate-to-severe alopecia areata. Tofacitinib was administered for 6 to 18 months, and 6 months of follow-up off drug were then conducted to assess delayed response and recurrence. High-throughput TCRbeta sequencing was used to examine T cell clonal expansion in alopecia areata in both the C3H/HeJ mouse model and human patients. On the human side, TCRbeta sequencing was run on scalp tissue and on sorted CD4+ and CD8+ peripheral blood T cells from healthy controls and from alopecia areata patients with either patchy or totalis/universalis disease. Patients on tofacitinib were biopsied at baseline and after 4 and 24 weeks of treatment, and several of the patients also had a later scalp biopsy. Scalp clonality was compared across normal scalp (n=4), patchy alopecia areata scalp (n=8), and alopecia totalis/universalis scalp (n=8). The RNA source kit depended on sample type: the PAXgene miRNA kit for fixed scalp, the miRNeasy kit for PBMCs, and the RNeasy kit for mouse skin. Amplification of TCRbeta CDR3 regions was done by immunoSEQ multiplex PCR using 35 Vbeta forward primers and 13 Jbeta reverse primers.

The paper's findings and limits, for the study overall: Unlike mouse skin, which is dominated by gammadelta T cells, normal human skin has resident alphabeta T cells that are also sequenced, and this complicates analysis of the scalp TCR repertoire. Compared with normal scalp, lesional scalp had higher clonality and more expanded CD8+ clones, particularly in alopecia totalis/universalis, a pattern that suggests antigenic drive. Compared with mice, TCR sequences shared between patients were less clear, possibly partly because of HLA diversity across the patient population.

Libraries were constructed by the immunoSEQ multiplex PCR assay. To provide template for TCR sequencing, every sample had RNA extracted and reverse transcribed into cDNA. First-strand cDNA was synthesized using SuperScript III with a 2:1 mix of oligo-dT and random hexamers. A synthetic immune receptor repertoire was used to measure amplification bias, and any remaining bias was corrected computationally. The published analysis was carried out like this. Raw reads were preprocessed for error removal, and CDR3 was defined according to IMGT conventions as running from the conserved cysteine to phenylalanine. To get clonality, Shannon entropy was normalized by log2 of the number of productive unique TCRs and the result was subtracted from 1. Scalp TCRbeta sequences were cross-referenced with sorted blood CD4 and CD8 repertoires so that the CD4 or CD8 identity of scalp clones could be inferred. The clones in this table, taken by TCRdb from immuneACCESS, are in-frame only. Not every clone is retained; where verified, under half of the shortfall comes from an unresolved V gene, and the cause of the rest is unknown. V and J calls and clone size are as listed in that table; D and trimming were resolved from the DNA. For this sample the table gives around 250,000 clones, of which about two thirds were detected only once. The ten biggest clones cover 0.95% to 1.5% of the sample.

V lost 1 base and J lost 7 bases; the stretch between them is 11 bases long. CDR1 is given as SGHTA and CDR2 as FQGNSA, both from the germline V gene. The CDR3, cysteine through phenylalanine, is 14 amino acids long. Just the 42-base CDR3 DNA is kept, in frame starting at base 1. The source material was CD4+ T cells sorted from blood, sampled at week 0. The chain is made from TRBV7-2 and TRBJ1-5; the D gene identity is not certain. The clonotype originates from a human donor with alopecia areata. The CDR3 loop reads CASSLGTREQPQHF. The DNA sequence is as follows: TGTGCCAGCAGCTTAGGGACGCGAGAACAGCCCCAGCATTTT.